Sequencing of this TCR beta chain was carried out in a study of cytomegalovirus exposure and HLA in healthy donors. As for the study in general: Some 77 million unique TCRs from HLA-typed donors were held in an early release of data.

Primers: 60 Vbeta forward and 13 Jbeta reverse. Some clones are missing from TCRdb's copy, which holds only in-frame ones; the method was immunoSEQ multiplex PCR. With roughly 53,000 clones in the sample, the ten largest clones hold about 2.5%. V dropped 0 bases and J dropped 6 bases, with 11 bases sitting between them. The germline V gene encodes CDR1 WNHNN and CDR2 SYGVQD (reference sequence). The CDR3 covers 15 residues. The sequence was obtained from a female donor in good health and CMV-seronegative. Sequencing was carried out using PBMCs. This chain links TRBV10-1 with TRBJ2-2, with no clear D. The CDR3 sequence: CASSESKVLAGELFF. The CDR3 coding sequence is TGCGCCAGCAGTGAGTCTAAAGTCCTAGCCGGGGAGCTGTTTTTT.